Presented here are 5 T cell receptor beta chains from one specimen sequenced in a study of identifying expanded T cells in peripheral blood. Only in-frame clones appear in the TCRdb table, and some are missing; sequencing was by immunoSEQ multiplex PCR. Among roughly 100,000 clones listed, approximately 89% were seen once. The sequenced sample was blood. The origin of the receptors is a person between 18 and 75 years old in good health.

This rearrangement joins TRBV25-1 to TRBJ1-1; 9 bases are shared with TRBD1. The CDR3 covers 18 residues. The ends lost 3 bases at V and 1 base at J; junction bases unmatched: 12. CDR1 MGHDK and CDR2 SYGVNS come from the germline V gene. CDR3 DNA sequence: TGTGCCAGCAGTGATTCCGGACAGGGGAGGTTGTGGAACACTGAAGCTTTCTTT. Residues: CASSDSGQGRLWNTEAFF.

J is TRBJ2-5 and V is TRBV6-6; D uncertain. Trimming took off 2 bases at V and 4 bases at J, with 11 bases between the two ends. This CDR3 contains 14 residues. Germline CDR1 MNHNY, CDR2 SVGAGI (reference sequence). This chain's CDR3 is CASSYLQQTETQYF. For the CDR3, the DNA is TGTGCCAGCAGTTACCTCCAGCAAACAGAGACCCAGTACTTC.

This clone was seen a handful of times. This chain joins TRBV6-1 and TRBJ1-2; perhaps TRBD1 as D (6 bases). Trimming removed 2 bases at V and 5 bases at J, with 12 bases between. This CDR3 is 14 amino acids long. CDR1 and CDR2 from the germline V gene are MNHNS and SASEGT. CDR3 residues: CASSEMGARYGYTF. The CDR3 DNA reads as TGTGCCAGCAGTGAAATGGGGGCGCGGTATGGCTACACCTTC.

CDR3 protein: CASSYEPQGTHPSFF. The CDR3, as DNA: TGTGCCAGCAGTTACGAACCTCAGGGGACGCACCCATCCTTCTTT. V is TRBV6-5 and J is TRBJ1-1; D might be TRBD1 (6 bases). Germline V lookup: CDR1 MNHEY, CDR2 SVGAGI. This CDR3 region has 15 residues. The V and J ends lost 2 bases and 14 bases respectively, with 24 bases between them.

The rearrangement joins TRBV5-1 to TRBJ2-5; D perhaps matches TRBD2 (5 bases). The V gene's germline CDR1 is SGHRS and CDR2 YFSETQ. The CDR3 extends over 13 amino acids. The V end lost 4 bases, the J end lost 5 bases, and 12 bases lay between the germline ends. Written as DNA, the CDR3 is TGCGCCAGCAGCCCGGGGATGGGGGAGACCCAGTACTTC. Translating it yields CASSPGMGETQYF.